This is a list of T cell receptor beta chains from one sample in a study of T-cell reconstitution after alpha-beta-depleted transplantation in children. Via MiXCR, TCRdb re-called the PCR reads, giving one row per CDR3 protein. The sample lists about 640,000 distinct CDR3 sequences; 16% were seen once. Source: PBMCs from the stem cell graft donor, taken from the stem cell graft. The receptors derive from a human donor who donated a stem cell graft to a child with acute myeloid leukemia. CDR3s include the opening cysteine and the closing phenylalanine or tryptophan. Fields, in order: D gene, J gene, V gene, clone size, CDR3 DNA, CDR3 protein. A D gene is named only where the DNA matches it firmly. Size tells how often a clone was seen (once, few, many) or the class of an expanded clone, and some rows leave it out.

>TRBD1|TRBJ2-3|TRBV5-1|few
TGCGCCAGCAGCGGTGGACAGGGAACTAGCACAGATACGCAGTATTTT
CASSGGQGTSTDTQYF
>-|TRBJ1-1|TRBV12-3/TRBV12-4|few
TGTGCCAGCAGTTTTAAGAGGGGAGGGTCGGTTGAAGCTTTCTTT
CASSFKRGGSVEAFF
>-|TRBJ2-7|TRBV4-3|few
TGCGCCAGCAGCCAAGGACGTGAGGGGTCCTACGAGCAGTACTTC
CASSQGREGSYEQYF
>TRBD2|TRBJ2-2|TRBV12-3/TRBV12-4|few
TGTGCCAGCCTGGGGGGAGCGGGGGTTACCGGGGAGCTGTTTTTT
CASLGGAGVTGELFF
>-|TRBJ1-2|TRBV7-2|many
TGTGCCAGCAGCCCACGAGACGTTGGCTACACCTTC
CASSPRDVGYTF
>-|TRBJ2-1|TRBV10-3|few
TGTGCCACGCAGTATCTCGGTGAGCAGTTCTTC
CATQYLGEQFF
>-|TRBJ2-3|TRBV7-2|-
TGTGCCAGCAGCTTAGCGGGTGCCACAAGCACAGATACGCAGTATTTT
CASSLAGATSTDTQYF
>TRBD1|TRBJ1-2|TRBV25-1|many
TGTGCCAGCGAGGACAGGGGGGGAGGCTACACCTTC
CASEDRGGGYTF
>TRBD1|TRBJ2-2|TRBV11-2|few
TGTGCCAGCAGCTTAGAGGGGGGACAGGGGAGGGCCGGGGAGCTGTTTTTT
CASSLEGGQGRAGELFF
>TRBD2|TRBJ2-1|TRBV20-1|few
TGCAGTGCTAGGAAGCGGGGCGCCTCCTACAATGGGCAGTTCTTC
CSARKRGASYNGQFF
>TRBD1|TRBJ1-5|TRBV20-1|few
TGCAGTGCTAGCCCACAGGGGATGACTGGTCAGCCCCAGCATTTT
CSASPQGMTGQPQHF
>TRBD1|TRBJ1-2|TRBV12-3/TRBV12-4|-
TGTGCCAGCAGTTTCGGGACAGGGGATAACTATGGCTACACCTTC
CASSFGTGDNYGYTF
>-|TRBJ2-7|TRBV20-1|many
TGCAGTGCTGGGGGAAGCTCCTACGAGCAGTACTTC
CSAGGSSYEQYF
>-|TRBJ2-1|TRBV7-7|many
TGTGCCAGCAGCATTAAGGGGAACAATGAGCAGTTCTTC
CASSIKGNNEQFF
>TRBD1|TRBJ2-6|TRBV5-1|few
TGCGCCAGCAGCACCGGGACAGCCAGCTCTGGGGCCAACGTCCTGACTTTC
CASSTGTASSGANVLTF
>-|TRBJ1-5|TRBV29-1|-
TGCAGCGTTGAAGAAGGGCGGGGTCAGCCCCGGCATTTT
CSVEEGRGQPRHF
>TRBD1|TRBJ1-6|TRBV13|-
TGTGCCAGCAGCCACCACAGGGGAATGGATTCACCCCTCCACTTT
CASSHHRGMDSPLHF
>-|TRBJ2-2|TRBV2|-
TGTGCCCAAGGGAGGAGGGACGCAAACACCGGGGAGCTGTTTTTT
CAQGRRDANTGELFF
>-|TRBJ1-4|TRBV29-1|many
TGCAGCGTTGCGATGGTTGATAATGAAAAACTGTTTTTT
CSVAMVDNEKLFF
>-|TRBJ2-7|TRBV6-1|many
TGTGCCAGCAGTCGGGACGCTTCCTACGAGCAGTACTTC
CASSRDASYEQYF
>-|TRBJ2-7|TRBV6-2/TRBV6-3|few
TGTGCCAGCAGTTACCCCGGCGGGTTTGGCTACGAGCAGTACTTC
CASSYPGGFGYEQYF
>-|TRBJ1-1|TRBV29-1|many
TGCAGTATTCTATCGTACACTGAAGCTTTCTTT
CSILSYTEAFF
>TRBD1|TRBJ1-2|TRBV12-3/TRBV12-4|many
TGTGCCAGCAGAGGGACAGGGTTTAGCGGCGGCTACACCTTC
CASRGTGFSGGYTF
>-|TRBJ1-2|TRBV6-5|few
TGTGCCAGCAGTTACTCGTCCGGGGTCTATGGCTACACCTTC
CASSYSSGVYGYTF
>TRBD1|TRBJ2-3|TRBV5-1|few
TGCGCCGGGGCCAGGGGACAGGGACGTAAAGATACGCAGTATTTT
CAGARGQGRKDTQYF
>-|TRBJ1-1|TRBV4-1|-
TGCGCCAGCAGCCAAAGGACAGTGAACACTGAAGCTTTCTTT
CASSQRTVNTEAFF
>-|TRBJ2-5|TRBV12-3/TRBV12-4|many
TGTGCCAGCAGCCTGGACGGTAGGGCCCAGTACTTC
CASSLDGRAQYF
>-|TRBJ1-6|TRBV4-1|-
TGCGCCAGCAGCCCCGGGACCGCTCGGCCACCCCTCCACTTT
CASSPGTARPPLHF
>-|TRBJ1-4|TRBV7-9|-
TGTGCCAGCAGCTTAGAGGCAAAACTGTTTTTT
CASSLEAKLFF